This is a list of T cell receptor beta chains from one sample in a study of response to subunit inactivated influenza vaccine. TCRdb ran MiXCR on the RT-PCR reads and lists one entry per CDR3 protein. The table shows just under 250,000 distinct CDR3 sequences, with 9.5% to 15% occurring only once. Specimen: non-naive T cells sorted from PBMCs, collected around 14 days before vaccination. Every receptor here comes from a man in his fifties who received an inactivated influenza vaccine. Each CDR3 is given with its conserved first and last residue. Fields, in order: D gene, clone size, J gene, V gene, CDR3 protein, CDR3 DNA. The D gene is left open where the match is weak. Clone size is stated in some rows and not others, as once, few, many or a class when expanded.

- | few | TRBJ1-1 | TRBV12-3/TRBV12-4 | CASSDPGATRGGTEAFF | TGTGCCAGCAGTGACCCCGGGGCGACTCGAGGAGGCACTGAAGCTTTCTTT
TRBD1 | few | TRBJ2-5 | TRBV13 | CASSLGTGQGKTQYF | TGTGCCAGCAGCTTAGGGACGGGACAGGGGAAGACCCAGTACTTC
- | few | TRBJ2-5 | TRBV27 | CASSLSGGPTQYF | TGTGCCAGCAGTTTATCTGGGGGGCCGACCCAGTACTTC
- | - | TRBJ1-1 | TRBV4-1 | CASSHRRGELNTEAFF | TGCGCCAGCAGCCACCGAAGGGGCGAGCTGAACACTGAAGCTTTCTTT
- | many | TRBJ2-7 | TRBV7-9 | CASSRLVGYEQYF | TGTGCCAGCAGCCGATTAGTGGGTTACGAGCAGTACTTC
- | many | TRBJ2-7 | TRBV12-3/TRBV12-4 | CASSSGGWEQYF | TGTGCCAGCAGTTCAGGGGGGTGGGAGCAGTACTTC
- | many | TRBJ1-1 | TRBV28 | CASSLPGTEAFF | TGTGCCAGCAGTTTACCGGGTACTGAAGCTTTCTTT
- | - | TRBJ2-7 | TRBV7-8 | CASSLEDGGHEQYF | TGTGCCAGCAGCTTAGAAGATGGGGGGCACGAGCAGTACTTC
- | many | TRBJ2-4 | TRBV12-3/TRBV12-4 | CASSSSFSGDQNIQYF | TGTGCCAGCAGTTCGTCTTTTTCGGGAGACCAAAACATTCAGTACTTC
- | few | TRBJ1-2 | TRBV2 | CASSAGIGRYGYTF | TGTGCCAGCAGTGCTGGGATCGGTCGCTATGGCTACACCTTC
TRBD2 | - | TRBJ2-5 | TRBV5-1 | CASSLSGLAGQETQYF | TGCGCCAGCAGCTTGTCGGGACTAGCGGGGCAAGAGACCCAGTACTTC
- | few | TRBJ1-1 | TRBV18 | CASSPTNDRGNTEAFF | TGTGCCAGCTCTCCCACTAATGATCGGGGGAACACTGAAGCTTTCTTT
TRBD2 | - | TRBJ2-1 | TRBV28 | CASESAGGPGNEQFF | TGTGCCAGCGAGTCGGCGGGGGGGCCGGGCAATGAGCAGTTCTTC
TRBD1 | - | TRBJ2-1 | TRBV11-2 | CASSLRERQGDEQFF | TGTGCCAGCAGCTTAAGAGAGAGACAGGGCGATGAGCAGTTCTTC
- | few | TRBJ2-2 | TRBV5-6 | CASSSDVRQLTGELFF | TGTGCCAGCAGCTCGGACGTTAGACAGCTCACCGGGGAGCTGTTTTTT
- | - | TRBJ2-5 | TRBV7-3 | CASSMGVGETQYF | TGTGCCAGCAGTATGGGGGTTGGGGAGACCCAGTACTTC
- | - | TRBJ2-3 | TRBV9 | CASNVNRADTQYF | TGTGCCAGCAACGTCAACAGGGCAGATACGCAGTATTTT
TRBD2 | many | TRBJ2-3 | TRBV3-1 | CASSQDGAGTSGDTQYF | TGTGCCAGCAGCCAAGATGGGGCGGGGACTAGCGGCGATACGCAGTATTTT
- | - | TRBJ2-7 | TRBV5-6 | CASSLAPRSYEQYF | TGTGCCAGCAGCTTGGCGCCTCGTTCCTACGAGCAGTACTTC
TRBD1 | few | TRBJ2-7 | TRBV18 | CASSPPKGQGSHEQYF | TGTGCCAGCTCACCACCGAAAGGACAGGGGTCCCACGAGCAGTACTTC
- | - | TRBJ1-1 | TRBV12-3/TRBV12-4 | CASSFGVATEAFF | TGTGCCAGCAGCTTTGGGGTTGCCACTGAAGCTTTCTTT
- | few | TRBJ1-4 | TRBV11-2 | CASSLRLPGANEKLFF | TGTGCCAGCAGCTTAAGATTGCCAGGGGCTAATGAAAAACTGTTTTTT
- | few | TRBJ2-7 | TRBV3-1 | CASSQGAGASYEQYF | TGTGCCAGCAGCCAAGGGGCGGGGGCGTCCTACGAGCAGTACTTC
- | - | TRBJ1-6 | TRBV5-6 | CASSPQVNLNSPLHF | TGTGCCAGCAGCCCCCAGGTGAATCTAAATTCACCCCTCCACTTT